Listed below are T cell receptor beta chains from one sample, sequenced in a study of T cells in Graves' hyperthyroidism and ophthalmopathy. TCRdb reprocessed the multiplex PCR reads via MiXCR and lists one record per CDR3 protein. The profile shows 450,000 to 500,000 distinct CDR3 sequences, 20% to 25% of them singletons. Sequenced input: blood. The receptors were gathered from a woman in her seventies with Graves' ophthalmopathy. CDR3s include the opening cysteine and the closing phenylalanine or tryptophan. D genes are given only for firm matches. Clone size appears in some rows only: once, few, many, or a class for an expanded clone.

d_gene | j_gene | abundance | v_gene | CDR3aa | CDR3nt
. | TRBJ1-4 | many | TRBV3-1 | CASRPWGGGEKLFF | TGTGCCAGCAGACCGTGGGGAGGGGGAGAAAAACTGTTTTTT
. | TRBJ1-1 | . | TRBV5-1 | CASSLKSQLNTEAFF | TGCGCCAGCAGCTTGAAGAGCCAGTTGAACACTGAAGCTTTCTTT
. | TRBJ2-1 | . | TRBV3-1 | CASSPGIRASSYNEQFF | TGTGCCAGCAGCCCAGGAATAAGGGCAAGCTCCTACAATGAGCAGTTCTTC
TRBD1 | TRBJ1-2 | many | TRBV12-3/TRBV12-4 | CASSLTGGDDGYTF | TGTGCCAGCAGTTTGACAGGGGGCGACGATGGCTACACCTTC
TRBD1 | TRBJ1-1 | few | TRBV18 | CASSPLGTGGLSTEAFF | TGTGCCAGCTCACCGCTTGGGACAGGGGGCTTGAGCACTGAAGCTTTCTTT
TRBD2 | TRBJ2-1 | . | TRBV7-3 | CAGSLGTSGRGEQFF | TGTGCCGGCAGCTTAGGGACTAGCGGGAGAGGAGAGCAGTTCTTC
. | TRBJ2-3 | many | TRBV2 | CASSDTRSTDTQYF | TGTGCCAGCAGTGACACCCGGTCTACAGATACGCAGTATTTT
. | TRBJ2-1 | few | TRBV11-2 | CASSLETSPLASREQFF | TGTGCCAGCAGCTTAGAAACCAGCCCCCTTGCCTCGCGTGAGCAGTTCTTC
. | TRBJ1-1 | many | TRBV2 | CASSGGTKGTEAFF | TGTGCCAGCAGTGGGGGCACCAAGGGCACTGAAGCTTTCTTT
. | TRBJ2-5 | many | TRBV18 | CASSPPTAQETQYF | TGTGCCAGCTCACCACCGACAGCCCAAGAGACCCAGTACTTC
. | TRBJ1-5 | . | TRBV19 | CASRRGGRGTQPQHF | TGTGCCAGTAGAAGGGGGGGGCGCGGGACTCAGCCCCAGCATTTT
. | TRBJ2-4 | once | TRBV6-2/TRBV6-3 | CASSYSPGARNIQYF | TGTGCCAGCAGCTACTCTCCGGGAGCACGGAACATTCAGTACTTC
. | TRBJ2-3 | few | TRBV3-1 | CASSYSSHTDTQYF | TGTGCCAGCAGCTACTCGAGTCACACAGATACGCAGTATTTT
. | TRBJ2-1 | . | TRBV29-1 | CSVARDNEQFF | TGCAGCGTCGCCAGAGACAATGAGCAGTTCTTC
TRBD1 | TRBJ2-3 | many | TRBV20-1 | CSASTGDGTDTQYF | TGCAGTGCTTCGACAGGGGATGGCACAGATACGCAGTATTTT
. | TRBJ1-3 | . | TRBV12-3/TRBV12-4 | CASRQNPPGNTIYF | TGTGCCAGCAGACAAAATCCTCCTGGAAACACCATATATTTT
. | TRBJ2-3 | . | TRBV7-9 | CASSLETAVDTQYF | TGTGCCAGCAGCTTAGAGACGGCGGTGGATACGCAGTATTTT
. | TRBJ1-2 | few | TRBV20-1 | CSANEGGADYGYTF | TGCAGTGCTAATGAGGGGGGCGCCGACTATGGCTACACCTTC
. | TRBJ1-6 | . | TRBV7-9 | CASSLEWSPLHF | TGTGCCAGCAGCTTAGAGTGGTCACCCCTCCACTTT
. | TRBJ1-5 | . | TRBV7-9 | CASSLNTISNQPQHF | TGTGCCAGCAGCTTAAACACGATTAGCAATCAGCCCCAGCATTTT
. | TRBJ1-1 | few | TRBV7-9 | CASSQDWGSSFTEAFF | TGTGCCAGCAGCCAGGATTGGGGGAGTTCCTTCACTGAAGCTTTCTTT
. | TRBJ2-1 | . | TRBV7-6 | CASSLVVGTYNEQFF | TGTGCCAGCAGCTTAGTAGTCGGGACCTACAATGAGCAGTTCTTC
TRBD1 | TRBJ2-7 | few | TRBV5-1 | CASSLMGTGGDEQYF | TGCGCCAGCAGCTTGATGGGAACAGGGGGCGACGAGCAGTACTTC
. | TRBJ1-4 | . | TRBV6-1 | CASSFEATNEKLFF | TGTGCCAGCAGTTTTGAGGCAACTAATGAAAAACTGTTTTTT
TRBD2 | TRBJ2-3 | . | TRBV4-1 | CASSQGYGTSGGTDTQYF | TGCGCCAGCAGCCAAGGGTACGGGACTAGCGGGGGCACAGATACGCAGTATTTT
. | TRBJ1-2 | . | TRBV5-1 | CASSLKGGKGDGYTF | TGCGCCAGCAGCTTGAAAGGGGGGAAAGGGGATGGCTACACCTTC
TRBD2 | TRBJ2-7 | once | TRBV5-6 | CASSWGTGLAGALEQYF | TGTGCCAGCAGCTGGGGGACCGGACTAGCGGGAGCTCTCGAGCAGTACTTC
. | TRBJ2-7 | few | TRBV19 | CASSSMEAGYEQYF | TGTGCCAGTAGTTCGATGGAGGCGGGATACGAGCAGTACTTC
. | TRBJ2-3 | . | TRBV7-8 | CASSLPPYSNRPSTDTQYF | TGTGCCAGCAGCTTACCCCCTTATTCTAATAGACCTAGCACAGATACGCAGTATTTT
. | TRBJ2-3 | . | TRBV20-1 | CSAILRGSVDTQYF | TGCAGTGCTATCCTGCGCGGCTCAGTGGATACGCAGTATTTT
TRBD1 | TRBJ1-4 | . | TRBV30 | CAWNPGQLNEKLFF | TGTGCCTGGAATCCGGGACAGCTTAATGAAAAACTGTTTTTT
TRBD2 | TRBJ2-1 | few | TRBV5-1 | CASSGGVLAYNEQFF | TGCGCCAGCAGCGGGGGGGTACTGGCGTACAATGAGCAGTTCTTC
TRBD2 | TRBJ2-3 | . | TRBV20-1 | CSARRGLAGESFRTGGQYF | TGCAGTGCTAGGAGGGGACTAGCGGGAGAGTCCTTCCGGACAGGTGGGCAGTATTTT
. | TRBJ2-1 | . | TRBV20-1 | CSARADSSYNEQFF | TGCAGTGCTAGAGCCGACAGCTCCTACAATGAGCAGTTCTTC
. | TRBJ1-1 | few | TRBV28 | CASRGPGARTLNTEAFF | TGTGCCAGCAGGGGACCGGGTGCCCGAACGCTAAACACTGAAGCTTTCTTT
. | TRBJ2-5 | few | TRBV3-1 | CASSFGQSSKETQYF | TGTGCCAGCAGCTTTGGACAGTCTTCAAAAGAGACCCAGTACTTC
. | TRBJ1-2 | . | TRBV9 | CASSLAGNDYGYTF | TGTGCCAGCAGCCTCGCGGGGAATGACTATGGCTACACCTTC
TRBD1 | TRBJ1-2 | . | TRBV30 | CAWGTGTGKLYGYTF | TGTGCCTGGGGGACCGGGACAGGGAAGCTCTATGGCTACACCTTC
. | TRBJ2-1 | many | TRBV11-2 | CASSPGTPYNEQFF | TGTGCCAGCAGCCCTGGGACTCCCTACAATGAGCAGTTCTTC
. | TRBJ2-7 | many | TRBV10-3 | CAMGRGPYEQYF | TGTGCCATGGGTCGTGGGCCCTACGAGCAGTACTTC
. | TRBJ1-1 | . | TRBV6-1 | CASSPRPVMNTEAFF | TGTGCCAGCAGTCCCCGACCGGTTATGAACACTGAAGCTTTCTTT
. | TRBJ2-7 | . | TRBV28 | CASRQRQVSSYEQYF | TGTGCCAGCAGACAAAGACAGGTTAGCTCCTACGAGCAGTACTTC
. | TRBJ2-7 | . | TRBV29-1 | CSVAAPGHQTYEQYF | TGCAGCGTTGCAGCCCCGGGACACCAAACCTACGAGCAGTACTTC
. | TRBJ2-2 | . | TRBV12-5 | CASAPANTGELFF | TGTGCTAGTGCTCCGGCGAACACCGGGGAGCTGTTTTTT
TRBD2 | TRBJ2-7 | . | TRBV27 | CASSLKGLAGYEQYF | TGTGCCAGCAGTTTAAAGGGACTAGCGGGGTACGAGCAGTACTTC
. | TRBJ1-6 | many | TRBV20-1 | CSASPGPSNSPLHF | TGCAGTGCTTCCCCGGGGCCCTCTAATTCACCCCTCCACTTT
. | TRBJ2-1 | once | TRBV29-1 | CSVEHWGYNEQFF | TGCAGCGTTGAACACTGGGGTTACAATGAGCAGTTCTTC